The next 11 T cell receptor beta chains were all read from a single sample in a study of Graves' ophthalmopathy and Graves' hyperthyroidism. TCR beta CDR3 regions were amplified from RNA transcripts. A first-round RT-PCR used HTBI primers, followed by a second-round multiplex PCR. TCRdb itself ran the multiplex PCR reads through MiXCR, one entry per CDR3 protein. The table records roughly 610,000 distinct CDR3 sequences, about a fifth of them present only once. The sequenced sample was peripheral blood. Every receptor here comes from a woman younger than 35 with stable Graves' hyperthyroidism. Some clones in this sample may be carry-over from other donors' samples.

This clonotype was counted many times. Being one base from a much bigger clone, this may be a read error. The chain carries TRBV6-1 and TRBJ1-1; D is unclear. Germline V lookup: CDR1 MNHNS, CDR2 SASEGT. The CDR3 contains 14 residues. The CDR3 DNA is TGTACCAGCAGTGTTCGGACCGCGAACACTGAAGCTTTCTTT. As protein: CTSSVRTANTEAFF.

This clonotype has a count of ten or more. V and J are TRBV7-8 and TRBJ2-5, with D unclear. Germline assignment: CDR1 SGHVS and CDR2 FQNEAQ. The CDR3 extends over 12 amino acids. V lost 1 base to trimming and J lost 5 bases, with 5 bases between them. The CDR3 region is CASSLVVETQYF. As DNA, the CDR3 is TGTGCCAGCAGCTTAGTTGTCGAGACCCAGTACTTC.

This clonotype appeared many times. The chain combines TRBV15 with TRBJ1-5; tentatively, D is TRBD1 (6 bases). CDR1 and CDR2 from the germline V gene are LNHNV and YYDKDF (reference sequence). V was shortened by 10 bases and J by 6 bases, with 16 bases between the two germline ends. The CDR3 spans 13 residues. The CDR3 bases are TGTGCCATTTCGGAGGAGGGGGTTCAGCCCCAGCATTTT. Its translation is CAISEEGVQPQHF.

This clonotype was detected only a few times. The V and J genes are TRBV6-1 and TRBJ1-5; a possible D gene is TRBD1 (6 bases). Per the germline V gene, CDR1 is MNHNS and CDR2 is SASEGT. The CDR3 extends over 13 amino acids. Trimming removed 6 bases at V and 8 bases at J, with 14 bases between. CDR3 sequence: CASRDRFSEPQHF. CDR3 sequence (DNA): TGTGCCAGCAGAGACAGGTTTTCGGAGCCCCAGCATTTT.

This clonotype was recorded at least ten times. V usage is TRBV4-1 and J usage is TRBJ2-7, with 9 bases aligning to TRBD2. This CDR3 comprises 16 residues. Germline CDR1 is MGHRA and CDR2 is YSYEKL. V trimming: 2 bases; J trimming: 0 bases; junction bases outside the gene matches: 5. The CDR3, as DNA: TGCGCCAGCAGCCAAAGGGCGGGGGGGAGCTCCTACGAGCAGTACTTC. It is translated as CASSQRAGGSSYEQYF.

This clonotype appeared many times. The chain joins TRBV12-3 or TRBV12-4 to TRBJ2-5; D remains ambiguous. The CDR3 covers 12 residues. V was cut by 1 base and J by 5 bases, with 5 bases left in between. The DNA for the CDR3 is TGTGCCAGCAGTTTAGGGTGGGAGACCCAGTACTTC. Its translation: CASSLGWETQYF.

The V gene is TRBV12-3 or TRBV12-4, the J gene TRBJ2-7; D not resolved. Trimming removed 0 bases from V and 5 bases from J, with 11 bases in between. This CDR3 is built from 14 residues. The CDR3 DNA reads as TGTGCCAGCAGTTTAGCCAAAGGGTCCCACGAGCAGTACTTC. This sequence encodes CASSLAKGSHEQYF.

The J gene is TRBJ2-2, the V gene TRBV7-2, with a possible D match to TRBD1 (5 bases). The ends were cut back, 5 bases at V and 3 bases at J, with 13 bases in the middle. In germline, CDR1 is SGHTA, CDR2 FQGNSA. CDR3 size: 15 residues. The CDR3: CASSPWGRDTGELFF. As DNA, the CDR3 is TGTGCCAGCAGCCCTTGGGGCCGGGACACCGGGGAGCTGTTTTTT.

The rearrangement uses TRBV6-2 or TRBV6-3 and TRBJ1-2; D may be TRBD1 (6 bases). Germline loops: CDR1 MNHEY, CDR2 SVGEGT. The CDR3 sequence is 17 residues long. The V gene lost 5 bases and the J gene lost 4 bases, with 23 bases spanning the gap. Written as DNA, the CDR3 is TGTGCCAGCAGTCCAAGACTCAGGGGATCCTATCCCTATGGCTACACCTTC. It codes for CASSPRLRGSYPYGYTF.

This clonotype has ten or more counts. The chain is built from TRBV6-1 and TRBJ1-6; the D gene is possibly TRBD1 (6 bases). This CDR3 spans 17 amino acids. CDR1 and CDR2 (germline): MNHNS, SASEGT. Trimming took 9 bases from V and 6 from J, leaving 24 bases between them. The CDR3 nucleotides are TGTGCCAGTGGGCTCCCCTCGGACAGCTTACCTAATTCACCCCTCCACTTT. Protein sequence: CASGLPSDSLPNSPLHF.

Many counts were recorded for this clonotype. CDR3 amino acids: CASSYRAGPAYTGELFF. The CDR3 DNA follows: TGTGCCAGCAGTTACAGGGCGGGGCCCGCCTACACCGGGGAGCTGTTTTTT. The V gene is TRBV6-2 or TRBV6-3, the J gene TRBJ2-2, with D possibly being TRBD2 (6 bases). The length of the CDR3 is 17 residues. From germline, CDR1 is MNHEY and CDR2 SVGEGT. V gave up 2 bases and J gave up 3 bases, with 16 bases separating them.